This TCR beta chain was identified in a study of cytomegalovirus exposure and HLA in healthy donors. Study observations and caveats: Reportedly, diagnosis of cytomegalovirus status by the classifier showed high specificity and sensitivity. Through in vitro validation, a few CMV-associated chains were shown to be specific for CMV antigens.

The V gene's germline CDR1 is MNHEY and CDR2 SVGAGI. J gave up 6 bases and V 6 bases, and 9 bases lay outside the gene matches. This CDR3 spans 15 amino acids. Only in-frame clones appear in the TCRdb table, and some are missing; sequencing was by immunoSEQ multiplex PCR. Here the sample spans about 140,000 clones, 70% to 90% being singletons. Points on this clone: Its antigen is still unknown.

V is TRBV6-5 and J is TRBJ1-5, with TRBD1 matching 9 bases. This TCR derives from a man between 18 and 35 years old in good health and CMV-seronegative. Sequenced sample: PBMCs. The CDR3 nucleotides are TGTGCCAGCAGGAAAAGACAGGGGGACACTCAGCCCCAGCATTTT. It specifies CASRKRQGDTQPQHF.